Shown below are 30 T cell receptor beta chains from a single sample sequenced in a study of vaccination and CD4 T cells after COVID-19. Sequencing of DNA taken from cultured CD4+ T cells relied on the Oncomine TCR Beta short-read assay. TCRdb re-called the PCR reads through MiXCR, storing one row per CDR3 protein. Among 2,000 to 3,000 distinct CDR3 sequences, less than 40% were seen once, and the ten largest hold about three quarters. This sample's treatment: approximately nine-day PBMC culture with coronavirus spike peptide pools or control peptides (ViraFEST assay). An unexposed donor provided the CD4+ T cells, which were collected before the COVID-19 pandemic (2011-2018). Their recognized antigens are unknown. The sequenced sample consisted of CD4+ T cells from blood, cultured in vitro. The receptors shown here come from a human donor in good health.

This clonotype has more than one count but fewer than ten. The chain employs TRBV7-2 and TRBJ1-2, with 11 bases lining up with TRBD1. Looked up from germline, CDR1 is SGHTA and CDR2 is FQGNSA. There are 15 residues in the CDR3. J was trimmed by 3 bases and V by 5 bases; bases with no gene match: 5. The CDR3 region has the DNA TGTGCCAGCAGCAGCCGGGACAGGGGGGACTATGGCTACACCTTC. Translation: CASSSRDRGDYGYTF.

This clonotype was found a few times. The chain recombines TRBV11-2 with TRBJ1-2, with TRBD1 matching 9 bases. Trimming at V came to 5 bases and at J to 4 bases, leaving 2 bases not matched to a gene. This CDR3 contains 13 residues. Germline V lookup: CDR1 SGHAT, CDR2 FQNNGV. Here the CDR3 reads CASSETGGYGYTF. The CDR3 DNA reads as TGTGCCAGCAGCGAGACAGGGGGCTATGGCTACACCTTC. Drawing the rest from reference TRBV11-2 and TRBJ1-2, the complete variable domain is EAGVAQSPRYKIIEKRQSVAFWCNPISGHATLYWYQQILGQGPKLLIQFQNNGVVDDSQLPKDRFSAERLKGVDSTLKIQPAKLEDSAVYLCASSETGGYGYTFGSGTRLTVV.

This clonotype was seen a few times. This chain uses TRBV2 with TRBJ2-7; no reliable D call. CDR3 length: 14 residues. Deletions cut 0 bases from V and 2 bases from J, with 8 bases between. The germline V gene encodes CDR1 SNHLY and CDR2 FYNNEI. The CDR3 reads CASSEASLTYEQYF. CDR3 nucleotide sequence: TGTGCCAGCAGTGAAGCTTCACTTACCTACGAGCAGTACTTC.

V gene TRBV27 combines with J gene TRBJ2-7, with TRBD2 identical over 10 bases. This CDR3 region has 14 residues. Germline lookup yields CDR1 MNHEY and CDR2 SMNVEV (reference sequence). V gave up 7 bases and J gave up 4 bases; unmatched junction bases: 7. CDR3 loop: CASNRLAGGYEQYF. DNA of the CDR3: TGTGCCAGCAACCGACTAGCGGGTGGATACGAGCAGTACTTC.

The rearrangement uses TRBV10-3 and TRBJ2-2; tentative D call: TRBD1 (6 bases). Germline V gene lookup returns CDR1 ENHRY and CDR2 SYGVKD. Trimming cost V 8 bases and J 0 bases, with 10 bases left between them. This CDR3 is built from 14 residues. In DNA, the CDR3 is TGTGCCATCGCCCGGACAGCGAACACCGGGGAGCTGTTTTTT. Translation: CAIARTANTGELFF.

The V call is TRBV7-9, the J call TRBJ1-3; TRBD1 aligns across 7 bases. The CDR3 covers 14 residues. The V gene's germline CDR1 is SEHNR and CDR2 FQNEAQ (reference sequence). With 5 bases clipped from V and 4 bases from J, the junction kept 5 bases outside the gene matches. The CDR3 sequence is CASSKGQQGNTIYF. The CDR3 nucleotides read TGTGCCAGCAGCAAGGGACAGCAAGGAAACACCATATATTTT.

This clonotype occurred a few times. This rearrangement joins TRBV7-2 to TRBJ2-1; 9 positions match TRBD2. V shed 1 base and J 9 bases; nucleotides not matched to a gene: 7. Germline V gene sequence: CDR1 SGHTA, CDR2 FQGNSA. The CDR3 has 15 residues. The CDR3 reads CASSLGVAGVPEQFF. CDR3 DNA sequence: TGTGCCAGCAGCTTAGGAGTAGCGGGAGTACCTGAGCAGTTCTTC.

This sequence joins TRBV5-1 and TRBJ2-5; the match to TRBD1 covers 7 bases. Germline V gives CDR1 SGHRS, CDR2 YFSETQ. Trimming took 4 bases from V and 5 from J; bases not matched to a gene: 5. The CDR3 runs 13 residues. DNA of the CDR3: TGCGCCAGCAGCAGGGGGCGGGTGGAGACCCAGTACTTC. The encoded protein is CASSRGRVETQYF.

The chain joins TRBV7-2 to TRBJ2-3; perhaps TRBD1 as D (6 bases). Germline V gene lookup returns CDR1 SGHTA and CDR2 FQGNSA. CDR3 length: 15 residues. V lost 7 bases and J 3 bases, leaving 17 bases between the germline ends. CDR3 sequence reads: CASTEFVGATDTQYF. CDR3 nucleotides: TGTGCCAGCACAGAGTTCGTGGGGGCGACAGATACGCAGTATTTT.

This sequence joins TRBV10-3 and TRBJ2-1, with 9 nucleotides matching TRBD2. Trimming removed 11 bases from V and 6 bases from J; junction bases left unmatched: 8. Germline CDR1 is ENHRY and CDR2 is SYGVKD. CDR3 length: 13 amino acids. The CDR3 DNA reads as TGTGCCGTTAGCGGGAGAGTGGGCAATGAGCAGTTCTTC. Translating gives CAVSGRVGNEQFF.

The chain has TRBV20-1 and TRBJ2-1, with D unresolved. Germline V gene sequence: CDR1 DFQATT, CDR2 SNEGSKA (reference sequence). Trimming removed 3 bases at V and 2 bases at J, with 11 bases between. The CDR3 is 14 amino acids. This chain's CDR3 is CSARRPSPYNEQFF. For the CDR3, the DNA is TGCAGTGCTAGGCGTCCGTCGCCCTACAATGAGCAGTTCTTC.

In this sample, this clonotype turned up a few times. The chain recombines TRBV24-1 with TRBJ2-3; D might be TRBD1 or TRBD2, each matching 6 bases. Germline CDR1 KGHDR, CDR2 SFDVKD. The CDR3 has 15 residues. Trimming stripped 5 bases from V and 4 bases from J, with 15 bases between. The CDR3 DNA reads TGTGCCACCAGTGTTGGCCAGGGGAGGTCAGATACGCAGTATTTT. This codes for CATSVGQGRSDTQYF.

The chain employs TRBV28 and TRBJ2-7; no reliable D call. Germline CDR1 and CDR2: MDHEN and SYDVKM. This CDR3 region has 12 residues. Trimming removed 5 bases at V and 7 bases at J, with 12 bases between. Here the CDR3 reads CASSLPQVEQYF. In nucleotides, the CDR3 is TGTGCCAGCAGTCTTCCTCAGGTGGAGCAGTACTTC.

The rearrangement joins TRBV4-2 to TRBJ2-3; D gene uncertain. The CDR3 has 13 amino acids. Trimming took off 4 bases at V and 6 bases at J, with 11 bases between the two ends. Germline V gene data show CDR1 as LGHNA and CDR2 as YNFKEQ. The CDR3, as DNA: TGTGCCAGCAGCCTTCTCCTCGCGGATACGCAGTATTTT. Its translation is CASSLLLADTQYF.

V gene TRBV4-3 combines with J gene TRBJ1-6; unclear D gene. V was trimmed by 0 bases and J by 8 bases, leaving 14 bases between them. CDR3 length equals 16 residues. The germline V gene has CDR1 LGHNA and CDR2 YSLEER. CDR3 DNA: TGCGCCAGCAGCCAAGATGGGCGGAATAATTATTCACCCCTCCACTTT. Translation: CASSQDGRNNYSPLHF.

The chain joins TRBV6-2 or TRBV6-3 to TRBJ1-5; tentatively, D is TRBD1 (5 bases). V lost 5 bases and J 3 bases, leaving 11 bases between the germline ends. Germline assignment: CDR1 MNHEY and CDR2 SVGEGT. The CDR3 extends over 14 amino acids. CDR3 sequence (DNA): TGTGCCAGCAGTAGGGGTCAGAACAATCAGCCCCAGCATTTT. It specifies CASSRGQNNQPQHF.

CDR3 amino acids: CSARSTPGGSYGYTF. Here the CDR3 DNA reads TGCAGTGCTAGGAGCACGCCCGGAGGTAGCTATGGCTACACCTTC. This chain uses TRBV20-1 with TRBJ1-2; D ambiguous. Trimming shortened V by 3 bases and J by 4 bases, and 18 bases separated the two germline ends. Germline CDR1 is DFQATT and CDR2 is SNEGSKA (reference sequence). The length of the CDR3 is 15 residues.

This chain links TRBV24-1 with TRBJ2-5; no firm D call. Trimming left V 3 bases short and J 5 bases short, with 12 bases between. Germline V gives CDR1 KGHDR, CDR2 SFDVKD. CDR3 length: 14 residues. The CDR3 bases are TGTGCCACCAGTGATGGGCCCCGTTTCGAGACCCAGTACTTC. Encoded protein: CATSDGPRFETQYF.

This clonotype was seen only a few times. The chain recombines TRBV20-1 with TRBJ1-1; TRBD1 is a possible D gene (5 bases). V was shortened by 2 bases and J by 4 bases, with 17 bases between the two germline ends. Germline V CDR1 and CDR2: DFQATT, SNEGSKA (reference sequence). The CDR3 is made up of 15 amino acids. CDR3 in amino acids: CSARSTAISFTEAFF. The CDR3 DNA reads TGCAGTGCTAGATCGACAGCTATCAGTTTCACTGAAGCTTTCTTT.

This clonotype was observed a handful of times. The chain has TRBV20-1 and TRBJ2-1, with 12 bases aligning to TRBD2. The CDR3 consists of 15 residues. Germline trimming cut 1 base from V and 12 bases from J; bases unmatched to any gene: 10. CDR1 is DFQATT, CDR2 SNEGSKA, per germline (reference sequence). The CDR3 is CSARGLAGDGEGQFF. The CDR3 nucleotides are TGCAGTGCTAGAGGACTAGCGGGAGATGGGGAGGGGCAGTTCTTC.

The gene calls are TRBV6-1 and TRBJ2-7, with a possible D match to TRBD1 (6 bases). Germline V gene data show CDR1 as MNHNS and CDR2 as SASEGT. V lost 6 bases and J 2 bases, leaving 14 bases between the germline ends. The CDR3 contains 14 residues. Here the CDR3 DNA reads TGTGCCAGCAGCCTCTCGACAGGTACCTACGAGCAGTACTTC. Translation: CASSLSTGTYEQYF.

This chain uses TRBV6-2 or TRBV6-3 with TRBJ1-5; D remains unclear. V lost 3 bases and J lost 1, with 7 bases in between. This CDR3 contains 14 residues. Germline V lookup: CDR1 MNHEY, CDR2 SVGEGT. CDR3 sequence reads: CASSYYTSNQPQHF. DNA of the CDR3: TGTGCCAGCAGTTATTACACCAGCAATCAGCCCCAGCATTTT.

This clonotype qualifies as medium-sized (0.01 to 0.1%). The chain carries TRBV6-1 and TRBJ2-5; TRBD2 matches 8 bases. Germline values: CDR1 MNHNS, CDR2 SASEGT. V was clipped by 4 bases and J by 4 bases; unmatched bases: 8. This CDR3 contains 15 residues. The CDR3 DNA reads TGTGCCAGCAGTGCCTCGGGAGGGCCGGGAGAGACCCAGTACTTC. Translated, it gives CASSASGGPGETQYF.

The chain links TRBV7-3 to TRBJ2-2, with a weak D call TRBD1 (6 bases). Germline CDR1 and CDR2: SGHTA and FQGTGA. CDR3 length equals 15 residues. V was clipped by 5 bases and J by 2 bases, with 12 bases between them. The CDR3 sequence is CASSTHRENTGELFF. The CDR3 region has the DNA TGTGCCAGCAGCACACACAGGGAAAACACCGGGGAGCTGTTTTTT.

The chain's CDR3 is CASSRSENQPQHF. The CDR3 DNA reads TGTGCCAGCAGCCGAAGCGAAAATCAGCCCCAGCATTTT. V gene TRBV7-6 combines with J gene TRBJ1-5; D ambiguous. The CDR3 covers 13 residues. V lost 5 bases, J lost 4 bases, and 9 bases lay in between. CDR1 is SGHVS, CDR2 FNYEAQ, per germline. Full variable domain (missing parts from reference TRBV7-6 and TRBJ1-5): GAGVSQSPRYKVTKRGQDVALRCDPISGHVSLYWYRQALGQGPEFLTYFNYEAQQDKSGLPNDRFSAERPEGSISTLTIQRTEQRDSAMYRCASSRSENQPQHFGDGTRLSIL.

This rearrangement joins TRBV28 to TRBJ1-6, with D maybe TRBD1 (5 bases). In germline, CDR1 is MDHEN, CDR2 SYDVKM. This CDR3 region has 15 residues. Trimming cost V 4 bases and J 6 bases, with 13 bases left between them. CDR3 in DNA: TGTGCCAGCAGTTCTCCCGGGGGTCCTAATTCACCCCTCCACTTT. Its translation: CASSSPGGPNSPLHF.

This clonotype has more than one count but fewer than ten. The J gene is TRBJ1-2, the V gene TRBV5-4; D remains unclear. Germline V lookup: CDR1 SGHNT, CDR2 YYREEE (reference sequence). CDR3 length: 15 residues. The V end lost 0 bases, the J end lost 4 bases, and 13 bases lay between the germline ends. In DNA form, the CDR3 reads TGTGCCAGCAGCTTGGAGATCTCGCCAGGCTATGGCTACACCTTC. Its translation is CASSLEISPGYGYTF. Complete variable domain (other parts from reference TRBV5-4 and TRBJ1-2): ETGVTQSPTHLIKTRGQQVTLRCSSQSGHNTVSWYQQALGQGPQFIFQYYREEENGRGNFPPRFSGLQFPNYSSELNVNALELDDSALYLCASSLEISPGYGYTFGSGTRLTVV.

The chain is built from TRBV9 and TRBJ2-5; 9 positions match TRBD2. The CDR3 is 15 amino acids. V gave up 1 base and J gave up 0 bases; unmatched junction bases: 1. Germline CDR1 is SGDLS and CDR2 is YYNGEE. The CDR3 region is CASSVLAGYQETQYF. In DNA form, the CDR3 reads TGTGCCAGCAGCGTACTAGCGGGGTACCAAGAGACCCAGTACTTC.

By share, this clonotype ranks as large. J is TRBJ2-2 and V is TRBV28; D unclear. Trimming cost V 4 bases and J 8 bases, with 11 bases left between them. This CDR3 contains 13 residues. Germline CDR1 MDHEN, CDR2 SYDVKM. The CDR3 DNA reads TGTGCCAGCAGTTCCCGTGGTATAGGGGAGCTGTTTTTT. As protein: CASSSRGIGELFF.

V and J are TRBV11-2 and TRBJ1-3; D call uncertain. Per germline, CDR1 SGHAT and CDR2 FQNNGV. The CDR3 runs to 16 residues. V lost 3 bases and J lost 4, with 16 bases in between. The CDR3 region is CASSFSQGFTGNTIYF. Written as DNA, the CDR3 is TGTGCCAGCAGCTTCAGCCAAGGCTTTACCGGAAACACCATATATTTT.